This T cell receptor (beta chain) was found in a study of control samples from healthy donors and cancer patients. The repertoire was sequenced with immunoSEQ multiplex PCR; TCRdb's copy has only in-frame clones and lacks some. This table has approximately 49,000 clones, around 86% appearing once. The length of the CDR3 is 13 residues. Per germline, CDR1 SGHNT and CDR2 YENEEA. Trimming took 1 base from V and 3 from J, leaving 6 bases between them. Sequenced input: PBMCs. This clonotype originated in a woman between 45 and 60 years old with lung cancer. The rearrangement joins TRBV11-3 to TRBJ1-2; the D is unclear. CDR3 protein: CASSLGADYGYTF. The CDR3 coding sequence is TGTGCCAGCAGCTTAGGGGCGGACTATGGCTACACCTTC.